The 27 T cell receptor beta chains below all came from one sample that was sequenced in a study of T cell responses to AZD1222 COVID-19 vaccine (dated by TCRdb to the early 2020s). The library was made by the immunoSEQ multiplex PCR assay. TCRdb's version of the immuneACCESS table is confined to in-frame rearrangements and falls short of the full clone set. An unresolved V gene accounts for under half of the shortfall where checked; the remainder is of unknown origin. The table for this sample lists more than 110,000 clones; 88% of them were counted only once. Together, the top ten hold under 3.5% of the sample. In the paper's terms, the time point label means: baseline before first vaccination. This specimen consisted of peripheral blood, obtained on day 0 of AZD1222 vaccination. Receptors originate from an adult in good health.

The chain combines TRBV30 with TRBJ1-6; the D gene is possibly TRBD1 (5 bases). The CDR3 length is 12 residues. The V and J ends lost 5 bases and 6 bases respectively, with 8 bases between them. Germline CDR1 and CDR2: GTSNPN and SVGIG (reference sequence). As DNA, the CDR3 is TGTGCCTGGGTTCAGGGTAATTCACCCCTCCACTTT. Translating it yields CAWVQGNSPLHF.

The rearrangement links TRBV5-1 to TRBJ2-7; 9 bases fit TRBD1. CDR1 SGHRS and CDR2 YFSETQ come from the germline V gene. The J segment lost 3 bases and the V segment lost 9 bases, leaving 10 bases of the junction unmatched. The CDR3 sequence is 14 residues long. CDR3 DNA sequence: TGCGCCACCCAGATACGGGACAGGGTCTACGAGCAGTACTTC. Protein sequence: CATQIRDRVYEQYF. The full variable domain, its missing parts supplied by reference TRBV5-1 and TRBJ2-7, is KAGVTQTPRYLIKTRGQQVTLSCSPISGHRSVSWYQQTPGQGLQFLFEYFSETQRNKGNFPGRFSGRQFSNSRSEMNVSTLELGDSALYLCATQIRDRVYEQYFGPGTRLTVT.

This chain links TRBV5-8 with TRBJ1-2; TRBD1 agrees at 7 bases. Per germline, CDR1 SGHTS and CDR2 YDEGEE. There are 15 residues in the CDR3. J lost 3 bases, V lost 5 bases, and 10 bases had no gene match. For the CDR3, the DNA is TGTGCCAGCAGTATCAGCGGAGGGGGCTACTATGGCTACACCTTC. It translates to CASSISGGGYYGYTF.

The chain links TRBV5-1 to TRBJ2-3; a weak D match, TRBD2 (6 bases). The CDR3 sequence is 15 residues long. Germline CDR1 reads SGHRS; CDR2 reads YFSETQ. Trimming pared 4 bases from V and 3 bases from J, leaving 15 bases between. The CDR3 reads CASSTLGGETDTQYF. The CDR3 DNA sequence: TGCGCCAGCAGCACCCTGGGCGGGGAGACAGATACGCAGTATTTT.

The genes are TRBV28 and TRBJ2-1; either TRBD1 or TRBD2 may supply D (5 bases each). CDR1 is MDHEN, CDR2 SYDVKM, per germline. Trimming stripped 2 bases from V and 9 bases from J, with 14 bases between. This CDR3 has 14 residues. CDR3 nucleotide sequence: TGTGCCAGCAGTTTACTAGAGGGTGGGGCTGAGCAGTTCTTC. This translates into CASSLLEGGAEQFF. Full variable domain (missing parts from reference TRBV28 and TRBJ2-1): DVKVTQSSRYLVKRTGEKVFLECVQDMDHENMFWYRQDPGLGLRLIYFSYDVKMKEKGDIPEGYSVSREKKERFSLILESASTNQTSMYLCASSLLEGGAEQFFGPGTRLTVL.

This clone appeared a few times. CDR3 sequence: CASSQSFVRYGYTF. For the CDR3, the DNA is TGTGCCAGCAGTCAGTCTTTCGTGAGGTATGGCTACACCTTC. V usage is TRBV28 and J usage is TRBJ1-2; unclear D gene. Trimming stripped 5 bases from V and 5 bases from J, with 15 bases between. This CDR3 spans 14 amino acids. Looked up from germline, CDR1 is MDHEN and CDR2 is SYDVKM.

This chain uses TRBV18 with TRBJ2-2; D might be TRBD1 (5 bases). Deletions cut 3 bases from V and 0 bases from J, with 11 bases between. This CDR3 contains 16 residues. The germline V gene encodes CDR1 KGHSH and CDR2 LQKENI. CDR3 coding DNA: TGTGCCAGCTCACCTGCAGGGCAGGCGAACACCGGGGAGCTGTTTTTT. Translated, it gives CASSPAGQANTGELFF.

The chain employs TRBV6-2 or TRBV6-3 and TRBJ2-7, with D possibly TRBD2 on 6 matching bases. This CDR3 is built from 17 residues. Germline V CDR1 and CDR2: MNHEY, SVGEGT. V shed 3 bases and J shed 5 bases, with 23 bases lying between them. DNA of the CDR3: TGTGCCAGCAGTTATAAGGCTAGCGCCTGGTTTACGGACGAGCAGTACTTC. It encodes CASSYKASAWFTDEQYF.

The rearrangement uses TRBV28 and TRBJ2-1; D remains ambiguous. Trimming took off 6 bases at V and 5 bases at J, with 11 bases between the two ends. CDR3 length: 13 residues. Germline V gene data show CDR1 as MDHEN and CDR2 as SYDVKM. CDR3 loop: CASSAWENNEQFF. DNA of the CDR3: TGTGCCAGCAGCGCGTGGGAAAACAATGAGCAGTTCTTC.

This chain uses TRBV28 with TRBJ1-1, with TRBD1 as a possible D gene (5 bases). Germline-derived CDR1 and CDR2 are MDHEN and SYDVKM. The V gene lost 8 bases and the J gene lost 10 bases, with 8 bases spanning the gap. This CDR3 contains 9 residues. CDR3 in amino acids: CASGQGAFF. Written as DNA, the CDR3 is TGTGCCAGCGGGCAGGGAGCTTTCTTT.

V and J are TRBV11-2 and TRBJ2-1, with 16 bases identical to TRBD2. V lost 6 bases to trimming and J lost 11 bases; unmatched junction nucleotides: 13. CDR1 is SGHAT and CDR2 is FQNNGV in the germline V gene. The CDR3 loop spans 17 amino acids. The CDR3 loop reads CASRLNAPGLAGGKQFF. The CDR3 nucleotides read TGTGCCAGCAGACTAAACGCTCCGGGACTAGCGGGAGGGAAGCAGTTCTTC.

The chain links TRBV28 to TRBJ2-3; possible D gene TRBD1, 5 bases. Trimming removed 2 bases from V and 2 bases from J, with 14 bases in between. The germline V gene encodes CDR1 MDHEN and CDR2 SYDVKM. This CDR3 is built from 16 residues. The CDR3 DNA reads as TGTGCCAGCAGTTTAGTAGGGGATAGACCCACAGATACGCAGTATTTT. As protein: CASSLVGDRPTDTQYF.

The chain combines TRBV5-8 with TRBJ2-7; 10 bases match TRBD2. This CDR3 spans 14 amino acids. Germline loops: CDR1 SGHTS, CDR2 YDEGEE. V lost 6 bases and J lost 6; bases outside the gene matches: 9. The CDR3, as DNA: TGTGCCAGCAACCCACTAGCGGGATCGGGCGAGCAGTACTTC. Its translation is CASNPLAGSGEQYF. Full variable domain (remainder filled in from reference TRBV5-8 and TRBJ2-7): EAGVTQSPTHLIKTRGQQATLRCSPISGHTSVYWYQQALGLGLQFLLWYDEGEERNRGNFPPRFSGRQFPNYSSELNVNALELEDSALYLCASNPLAGSGEQYFGPGTRLTVT.

The chain links TRBV30 to TRBJ2-7; possibly TRBD1 for D (5 bases). The CDR3 length is 14 residues. Germline values: CDR1 GTSNPN, CDR2 SVGIG (reference sequence). Between the trimmed V and J ends, which lost 1 base and 1 base, there was a span of 11 bases. CDR3 in amino acids: CAWSARTQSYEQYF. In DNA form, the CDR3 reads TGTGCCTGGAGTGCCCGGACACAATCCTACGAGCAGTACTTC.

About this clone: Other DNA sequences in this specimen translate into the identical CDR3. The chain's CDR3 is CASSVGQGAYGYTF. The CDR3 DNA is TGTGCCAGCAGCGTAGGACAGGGGGCGTATGGCTACACCTTC. The J gene is TRBJ1-2, the V gene TRBV9, with 10 bases that match TRBD1. Unmatched junction bases numbered 1, after V lost 0 bases and J lost 5 bases. The CDR3 sequence is 14 residues long. Germline V CDR1 and CDR2: SGDLS, YYNGEE.

The chain carries TRBV14 and TRBJ2-1, with TRBD2 matching 8 bases. The CDR3 consists of 15 residues. V lost 0 bases and J lost 7; bases outside the gene matches: 5. From germline, CDR1 is SGHDN and CDR2 FVKESK. DNA of the CDR3: TGTGCCAGCAGCCAAGATTACGGGGGGGGTAATGAGCAGTTCTTC. Translated, it gives CASSQDYGGGNEQFF.

CDR3 coding DNA: TGTGCCAGCTCACCGGGACAGGACCCTGGCGGCTACACCTTC. Its translation is CASSPGQDPGGYTF. V usage is TRBV18 and J usage is TRBJ1-2; TRBD1 matches 8 bases. With V trimmed by 3 bases and J by 8 bases, 8 bases remained unmatched. CDR1 is KGHSH, CDR2 LQKENI, per germline. The CDR3 contains 14 residues.

V is TRBV7-6 and J is TRBJ2-7; D is perhaps TRBD1 (5 bases). V was cut by 2 bases and J by 9 bases, with 20 bases left in between. Germline V gene sequence: CDR1 SGHVS, CDR2 FNYEAQ. The CDR3 runs 15 residues. The CDR3 DNA sequence: TGTGCCAGCAGCTTAATAACAGGCGACCTACGCGGGCAGTACTTC. Its translation: CASSLITGDLRGQYF.

This clone turned up a few times. The chain employs TRBV4-2 and TRBJ2-3; TRBD2 might be the D (6 bases). Trimming took off 3 bases at V and 1 base at J, with 11 bases between the two ends. The CDR3 extends over 15 amino acids. The germline V gene has CDR1 LGHNA and CDR2 YNFKEQ. The DNA for the CDR3 is TGTGCCAGCAGCCATCGGGTAGCGGGCACAGATACGCAGTATTTT. Amino acid sequence: CASSHRVAGTDTQYF.

As DNA, the CDR3 is TGTGCCACCAATTTGGGGACAGAAGAGACCCAGTACTTC. This encodes CATNLGTEETQYF. The J gene is TRBJ2-5, the V gene TRBV10-3; 7 bases line up with TRBD1. V lost 10 bases, J lost 3 bases, and 8 bases stayed unmatched. This CDR3 is built from 13 residues. The germline gives CDR1 ENHRY, CDR2 SYGVKD.

This chain joins TRBV3-1 (or the pseudogene TRBV3-2) and TRBJ2-3; tentative D call: TRBD2 (6 bases). Germline assignment: CDR1 LGHDT and CDR2 YNNKEL (reference sequence). CDR3 size: 14 residues. V lost 4 bases and J 5 bases, leaving 13 bases between the germline ends. The CDR3 region is CASSLAVGGDTQYF. The CDR3 DNA is TGTGCCAGCAGCCTAGCGGTTGGTGGAGATACGCAGTATTTT.

The chain uses TRBV7-9 and TRBJ2-1; 11 nucleotides match TRBD2. Unmatched junction bases numbered 2, after V lost 8 bases and J lost 5 bases. Per the germline V gene, CDR1 is SEHNR and CDR2 is FQNEAQ (reference sequence). The CDR3 sequence is 13 residues long. In DNA form, the CDR3 reads TGTGCCAGCGGGACTAGCGGTAACAATGAGCAGTTCTTC. As protein: CASGTSGNNEQFF.

The chain employs TRBV5-1 and TRBJ1-5, with unresolved D. CDR3 size: 13 residues. Per germline, CDR1 SGHRS and CDR2 YFSETQ. V dropped 5 bases and J dropped 0 bases, with 6 bases sitting between them. CDR3 amino acids: CASREASNQPQHF. The CDR3 coding sequence is TGCGCCAGCAGGGAGGCTAGCAATCAGCCCCAGCATTTT.

This sequence joins TRBV3-1 (or the pseudogene TRBV3-2) and TRBJ1-6; 9 bases fit TRBD1. From germline, CDR1 is LGHDT and CDR2 YNNKEL (reference sequence). This CDR3 is built from 15 residues. Unmatched junction bases numbered 5, after V lost 4 bases and J lost 7 bases. Here the CDR3 reads CASSPTGQGNSPLHF. For the CDR3, the DNA is TGTGCCAGCAGCCCCACTGGACAGGGGAATTCACCCCTCCACTTT.

The chain joins TRBV7-2 to TRBJ2-3; D not resolved. The CDR3 runs 17 residues. Germline values: CDR1 SGHTA, CDR2 FQGNSA. The V end lost 3 bases, the J end lost 5 bases, and 21 bases lay between the germline ends. The CDR3 spells CASSFPSFGVVEDTQYF. CDR3 in DNA: TGTGCCAGCAGCTTTCCCTCTTTTGGCGTAGTCGAAGATACGCAGTATTTT.

The chain recombines TRBV4-2 with TRBJ1-1; D is unresolved. Germline CDR1 LGHNA, CDR2 YNFKEQ. The ends were cut back, 0 bases at V and 0 bases at J, with 8 bases in the middle. CDR3 size: 15 residues. The CDR3 here is CASSQEFGVNTEAFF. CDR3 in DNA: TGTGCCAGCAGCCAAGAGTTCGGTGTGAACACTGAAGCTTTCTTT.

V is TRBV5-1 and J is TRBJ1-1; a possible D gene is TRBD1 (5 bases). Trimming removed 4 bases at V and 1 base at J, with 8 bases between. The CDR3 extends over 13 amino acids. Germline assignment: CDR1 SGHRS and CDR2 YFSETQ. CDR3 bases: TGCGCCAGCAGCACAACAGGGAACACTGAAGCTTTCTTT. The encoded protein is CASSTTGNTEAFF.